These 28 T cell receptor beta chains share one sample of origin, sequenced in a study of CD8+ T cells in alopecia areata. Extracted RNA was reverse transcribed into cDNA, the sequencing template. Profiled with immunoSEQ multiplex PCR; TCRdb holds only in-frame clones, not every one. The table lists roughly 200,000 clones, approximately 53% of them singletons, with 4% to 6% in the top ten. Source material: CD8+ T cells sorted from blood. Receptor source: a human donor in good health.

This chain joins TRBV19 and TRBJ2-7; no reliable D call. Trimming left V 3 bases short and J 2 bases short, with 8 bases between. This CDR3 spans 13 amino acids. CDR1 is LNHDA and CDR2 is SQIVND in the germline V gene (reference sequence). In DNA form, the CDR3 reads TGTGCCAGTAGTATTTACGTAGCCTACGAGCAGTACTTC. Translation gives CASSIYVAYEQYF.

The rearrangement links TRBV7-9 to TRBJ1-1; possible D gene TRBD1, 6 bases. Deletions cut 1 base from V and 3 bases from J, with 9 bases between. CDR1 is SEHNR, CDR2 FQNEAQ, per germline (reference sequence). This CDR3 has 14 amino acids. Here the CDR3 reads CASSLVQGDTEAFF. CDR3 sequence (DNA): TGTGCCAGCAGCTTAGTACAGGGCGACACTGAAGCTTTCTTT.

This clone has only a few counts. The genes are TRBV7-9 and TRBJ2-4; D is unclear. V lost 0 bases and J 5 bases, leaving 5 bases between the germline ends. The CDR3 covers 13 residues. The germline gives CDR1 SEHNR, CDR2 FQNEAQ (reference sequence). CDR3 sequence (DNA): TGTGCCAGCAGCTTAGCATGGGAAAACATTCAGTACTTC. Translating gives CASSLAWENIQYF.

The rearrangement joins TRBV11-2 to TRBJ1-2, with D perhaps matching TRBD1 (6 bases). Germline V gene lookup returns CDR1 SGHAT and CDR2 FQNNGV. The CDR3 runs 16 residues. V was shortened by 0 bases and J by 2 bases, with 13 bases between the two germline ends. In nucleotides, the CDR3 is TGTGCCAGCAGCTTAGATCCTGGAGGGGGGAACTATGGCTACACCTTC. Translation gives CASSLDPGGGNYGYTF.

The chain uses TRBV30 and TRBJ2-7; tentatively, D is TRBD2 (7 bases). This CDR3 comprises 11 residues. Trimming removed 4 bases at V and 7 bases at J, with 11 bases between. Germline V gene lookup returns CDR1 GTSNPN and CDR2 SVGIG (reference sequence). Here the CDR3 DNA reads TGTGCCTGGACTGAGGGGGGGGAGCAGTACTTC. This sequence encodes CAWTEGGEQYF.

V gene TRBV5-4 combines with J gene TRBJ2-7, with no clear D. V lost 4 bases to trimming and J lost 0 bases, with 11 bases between them. This CDR3 has 14 amino acids. The germline gives CDR1 SGHNT, CDR2 YYREEE (reference sequence). CDR3 nucleotides: TGTGCCAGCAGCGACGCAGATAGCTCCTACGAGCAGTACTTC. It specifies CASSDADSSYEQYF.

A few counts support this clone. The J gene is TRBJ2-7, the V gene TRBV28, with D unclear. The CDR3 runs 13 residues. Germline CDR1 MDHEN, CDR2 SYDVKM. V lost 1 base and J lost 2, with 6 bases in between. The chain's CDR3 is CASSLSVAYEQYF. Written as DNA, the CDR3 is TGTGCCAGCAGTTTATCGGTCGCCTACGAGCAGTACTTC. The full variable domain, rest sourced from reference TRBV28 and TRBJ2-7, is DVKVTQSSRYLVKRTGEKVFLECVQDMDHENMFWYRQDPGLGLRLIYFSYDVKMKEKGDIPEGYSVSREKKERFSLILESASTNQTSMYLCASSLSVAYEQYFGPGTRLTVT.

J is TRBJ1-2 and V is TRBV27; D unresolved. The CDR3 totals 14 residues. V was clipped by 5 bases and J by 2 bases, with 12 bases between them. Per germline, CDR1 MNHEY and CDR2 SMNVEV (reference sequence). CDR3 region: CASSLSALNYGYTF. CDR3 bases: TGTGCCAGCAGTCTTTCAGCCTTAAACTATGGCTACACCTTC.

The chain joins TRBV4-1 to TRBJ1-1, with D perhaps TRBD1 (6 bases). CDR3 size: 15 residues. CDR1 and CDR2 (germline): MGHRA, YSYEKL. Trimming shortened V by 1 base and J by 1 base, and 10 bases separated the two germline ends. This CDR3 is CASSQVHRANTEAFF. The CDR3, as DNA: TGCGCCAGCAGCCAAGTTCACAGGGCGAACACTGAAGCTTTCTTT.

V is TRBV13 and J is TRBJ2-7; D gene unclear. Germline lookup yields CDR1 PRHDT and CDR2 FYEKMQ (reference sequence). Deletions cut 2 bases from V and 5 bases from J, with 7 bases between. This CDR3 has 12 residues. The DNA of the CDR3 is TGTGCCAGCAGCTTAACACGAAACGAGCAGTACTTC. The encoded protein is CASSLTRNEQYF.

This rearrangement joins TRBV5-6 to TRBJ1-2; D not certain. The CDR3 covers 15 residues. Germline V gene data show CDR1 as SGHDT and CDR2 as YYEEEE. Trimming removed 0 bases at V and 4 bases at J, with 13 bases between. The CDR3 DNA is TGTGCCAGCAGCTTGGCGACGGAAGGGCGCTATGGCTACACCTTC. It specifies CASSLATEGRYGYTF.

The CDR3 loop reads CSVYKTGGLFF. In DNA form, the CDR3 reads TGCAGCGTCTACAAAACAGGGGGCCTCTTCTTT. The chain combines TRBV29-1 with TRBJ1-1, with 9 positions matching TRBD1. The trim removed 6 bases at V and 14 bases at J, leaving 10 bases unmatched. The CDR3 sequence is 11 residues long. Germline CDR1 is SQVTM and CDR2 is ANQGSEA.

This clone showed up just once. CDR3 sequence: CASSTEPRLYEQYF. The CDR3 coding sequence is TGTGCCAGCAGTACCGAACCCCGACTCTACGAGCAGTACTTC. The genes are TRBV27 and TRBJ2-7; D is unclear. CDR1 and CDR2 from the germline V gene are MNHEY and SMNVEV (reference sequence). V lost 5 bases and J lost 3, with 14 bases in between. The length of the CDR3 is 14 residues.

The rearrangement links TRBV9 to TRBJ2-3, with a possible D match to TRBD2 (6 bases). The CDR3 totals 14 residues. V shed 3 bases and J shed 3 bases, with 11 bases lying between them. Germline V gene data show CDR1 as SGDLS and CDR2 as YYNGEE. CDR3 in DNA: TGTGCCAGCAGCGGGGGACTGGGGACAGATACGCAGTATTTT. Its translation: CASSGGLGTDTQYF.

This chain connects TRBV7-8 to TRBJ1-5; D is perhaps TRBD1 (5 bases). Trimming removed 1 base at V and 2 bases at J, with 12 bases between. CDR1 is SGHVS and CDR2 is FQNEAQ in the germline V gene. The CDR3 has 16 residues. The CDR3 nucleotides are TGTGCCAGCAGCTTAGGTGGGGGAGAGGGCAATCAGCCCCAGCATTTT. This encodes CASSLGGGEGNQPQHF.

The V and J genes are TRBV9 and TRBJ1-2; 7 bases are a match to TRBD1. Germline trimming cut 3 bases from V and 5 bases from J; bases unmatched to any gene: 7. Germline V lookup: CDR1 SGDLS, CDR2 YYNGEE. This CDR3 comprises 14 residues. CDR3 sequence (DNA): TGTGCCAGCAGCGCCGGGGACAGCCCTTATGGCTACACCTTC. Translation gives CASSAGDSPYGYTF. Full variable domain (missing parts from reference TRBV9 and TRBJ1-2): DSGVTQTPKHLITATGQRVTLRCSPRSGDLSVYWYQQSLDQGLQFLIQYYNGEERAKGNILERFSAQQFPDLHSELNLSSLELGDSALYFCASSAGDSPYGYTFGSGTRLTVV.

CDR3 residues: CASYGTEIDYGYTF. CDR3 nucleotides: TGTGCCAGCTATGGGACGGAAATAGACTATGGCTACACCTTC. The chain employs TRBV7-9 and TRBJ1-2; D is possibly TRBD1 (5 bases). The V gene lost 8 bases and the J gene lost 3 bases, with 16 bases spanning the gap. This CDR3 has 14 amino acids. Germline CDR1 reads SEHNR; CDR2 reads FQNEAQ (reference sequence).

This sequence joins TRBV19 and TRBJ1-2, with no clear D. Trimming removed 6 bases from V and 4 bases from J, with 9 bases in between. There are 12 residues in the CDR3. The germline gives CDR1 LNHDA, CDR2 SQIVND (reference sequence). The CDR3 DNA reads TGTGCCAGTAGCCCCTGGGGCTATGGCTACACCTTC. It yields the protein CASSPWGYGYTF.

This clone was seen a few times. The J gene is TRBJ1-1, the V gene TRBV29-1; D is possibly TRBD1 (6 bases). Germline assignment: CDR1 SQVTM and CDR2 ANQGSEA. V shed 0 bases and J shed 1 base, with 9 bases lying between them. The CDR3 covers 14 residues. The CDR3 sequence: CSVEDWGPNTEAFF. The CDR3 DNA follows: TGCAGCGTTGAAGATTGGGGGCCGAACACTGAAGCTTTCTTT.

V and J are TRBV2 and TRBJ2-7; 8 positions agree with TRBD2. In germline, CDR1 is SNHLY, CDR2 FYNNEI. CDR3 length: 15 residues. Trimming at V came to 4 bases and at J to 0 bases, leaving 5 bases not matched to a gene. The DNA of the CDR3 is TGTGCCAGCAGTGTTAGCGGGGAACTCTCCTACGAGCAGTACTTC. Protein sequence: CASSVSGELSYEQYF.

A few counts support this clone. The gene calls are TRBV7-9 and TRBJ2-1; 8 bases agree with TRBD1. The CDR3 has 15 amino acids. J gave up 2 bases and V 1 base, and 1 base lay outside the gene matches. Per the germline V gene, CDR1 is SEHNR and CDR2 is FQNEAQ (reference sequence). The CDR3 nucleotides read TGTGCCAGCAGCTTAGGACAGGGGCCCTACAATGAGCAGTTCTTC. It specifies CASSLGQGPYNEQFF.

The genes are TRBV5-1 and TRBJ2-3; D not resolved. The V end was cut by 3 bases, the J end by 4 bases, with 18 bases between. The germline V gene has CDR1 SGHRS and CDR2 YFSETQ. This CDR3 contains 16 residues. The CDR3 sequence: CASSSSDLPAPDTQYF. The CDR3 DNA sequence: TGCGCCAGCAGCTCCTCCGACTTACCCGCTCCAGATACGCAGTATTTT. Using reference TRBV5-1 and TRBJ2-3 for the parts outside the CDR3, the full variable domain is KAGVTQTPRYLIKTRGQQVTLSCSPISGHRSVSWYQQTPGQGLQFLFEYFSETQRNKGNFPGRFSGRQFSNSRSEMNVSTLELGDSALYLCASSSSDLPAPDTQYFGPGTRLTVL.

The table lists this clone with a few counts. The chain combines TRBV7-9 with TRBJ2-1, with 9 bases that match TRBD1. The germline CDR1 and CDR2 sequences are SEHNR and FQNEAQ (reference sequence). The CDR3 covers 15 residues. The V and J ends lost 5 bases and 5 bases, in that order; junction bases with no gene match: 7. CDR3 amino acids: CASSRGQGHDNEQFF. The CDR3 coding sequence is TGTGCCAGCAGCCGGGGACAGGGACACGACAATGAGCAGTTCTTC.

This clone appeared a few times. The chain employs TRBV5-1 and TRBJ1-5, with TRBD1 identical over 9 bases. Germline loops: CDR1 SGHRS, CDR2 YFSETQ. This CDR3 is built from 17 residues. The V gene end was trimmed by 2 bases and the J gene end by 2 bases; junction bases not matched to a gene: 8. DNA for the CDR3: TGCGCCAGCAGCTTATACAGGGGGCGGTTGGGCAATCAGCCCCAGCATTTT. It translates to CASSLYRGRLGNQPQHF.

This clone showed up just a few times. The chain combines TRBV25-1 with TRBJ2-2; no clear D. The V gene lost 6 bases and the J gene lost 4 bases, with 3 bases spanning the gap. CDR1 is MGHDK, CDR2 SYGVNS, per germline. This CDR3 contains 11 residues. The CDR3 bases are TGTGCCAGCAGAGGCACCGGGGAGCTGTTTTTT. This encodes CASRGTGELFF. Full variable domain (remainder filled in from reference TRBV25-1 and TRBJ2-2): EADIYQTPRYLVIGTGKKITLECSQTMGHDKMYWYQQDPGMELHLIHYSYGVNSTEKGDLSSESTVSRIRTEHFPLTLESARPSHTSQYLCASRGTGELFFGEGSRLTVL.

The chain recombines TRBV7-8 with TRBJ1-5; no clear D gene. Germline V gene lookup returns CDR1 SGHVS and CDR2 FQNEAQ. Trimming took off 5 bases at V and 0 bases at J, with 20 bases between the two ends. The CDR3 contains 18 residues. The CDR3 DNA reads TGTGCCAGCAGCCCTCCGGGCTTAGAATCCTATAGCAATCAGCCCCAGCATTTT. It codes for CASSPPGLESYSNQPQHF. Filled out from reference TRBV7-8 and TRBJ1-5, the complete variable domain reads GAGVSQSPRYKVAKRGQDVALRCDPISGHVSLFWYQQALGQGPEFLTYFQNEAQLDKSGLPSDRFFAERPEGSVSTLKIQRTQQEDSAVYLCASSPPGLESYSNQPQHFGDGTRLSIL.

There are a few counts of this clone. J is TRBJ1-6 and V is TRBV21-1. TRBV21-1 is marked as a pseudogene. CDR3 size: 14 residues. The CDR3 spells CASSREGGRSPLHF. The CDR3 DNA follows: TGTGCCAGCAGCCGAGAAGGAGGGCGTTCACCCCTCCACTTT.

This chain links TRBV5-4 with TRBJ2-7, with 10 positions matching TRBD2. The CDR3 has 19 residues. J lost 4 bases, V lost 0 bases, and 16 bases had no gene match. Germline V lookup: CDR1 SGHNT, CDR2 YYREEE (reference sequence). The CDR3 is CASSLDPATSGAVMYEQYF. CDR3 coding DNA: TGTGCCAGCAGCTTGGACCCGGCTACTAGCGGGGCGGTCATGTACGAGCAGTACTTC.